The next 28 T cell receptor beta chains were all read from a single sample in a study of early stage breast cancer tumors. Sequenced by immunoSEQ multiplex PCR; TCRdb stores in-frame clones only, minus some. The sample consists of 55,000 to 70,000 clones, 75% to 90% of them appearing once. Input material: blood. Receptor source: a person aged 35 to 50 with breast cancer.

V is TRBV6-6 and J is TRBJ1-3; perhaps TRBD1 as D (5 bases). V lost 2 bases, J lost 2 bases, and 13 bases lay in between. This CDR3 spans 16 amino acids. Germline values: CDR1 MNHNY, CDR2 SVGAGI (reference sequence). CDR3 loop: CASSYGGGGAGNTIYF. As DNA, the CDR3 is TGTGCCAGCAGTTACGGCGGCGGGGGTGCTGGAAACACCATATATTTT.

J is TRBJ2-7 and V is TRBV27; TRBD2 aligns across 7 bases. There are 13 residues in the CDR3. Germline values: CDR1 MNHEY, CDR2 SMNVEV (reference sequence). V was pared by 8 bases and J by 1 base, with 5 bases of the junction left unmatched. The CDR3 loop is CASGLDSSYEQYF. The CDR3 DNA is TGTGCCAGCGGACTAGACAGTTCCTACGAGCAGTACTTC.

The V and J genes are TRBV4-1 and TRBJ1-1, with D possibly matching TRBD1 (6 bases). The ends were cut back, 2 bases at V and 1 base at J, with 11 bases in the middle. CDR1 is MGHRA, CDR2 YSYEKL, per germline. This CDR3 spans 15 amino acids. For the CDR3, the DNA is TGCGCCAGCAGCCAATCCCTGACAGGGAACACTGAAGCTTTCTTT. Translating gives CASSQSLTGNTEAFF.

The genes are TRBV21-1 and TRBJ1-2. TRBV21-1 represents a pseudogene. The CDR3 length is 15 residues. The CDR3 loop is CASSKGQSWEDGYTF. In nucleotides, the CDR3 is TGTGCCAGCAGCAAAGGTCAGTCATGGGAGGATGGCTACACCTTC.

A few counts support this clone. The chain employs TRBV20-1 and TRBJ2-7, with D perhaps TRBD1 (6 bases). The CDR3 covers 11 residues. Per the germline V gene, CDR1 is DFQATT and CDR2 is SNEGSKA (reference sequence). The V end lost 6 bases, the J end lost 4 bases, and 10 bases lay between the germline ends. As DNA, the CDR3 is TGCAGTGCCAACGACAGGTACGAGCAGTACTTC. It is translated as CSANDRYEQYF.

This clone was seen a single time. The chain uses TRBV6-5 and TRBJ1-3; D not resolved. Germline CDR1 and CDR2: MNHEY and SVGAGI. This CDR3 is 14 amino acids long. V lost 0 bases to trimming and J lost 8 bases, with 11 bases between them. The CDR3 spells CASSYSRRFDTIYF. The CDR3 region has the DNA TGTGCCAGCAGTTACTCTCGGCGGTTTGACACCATATATTTT.

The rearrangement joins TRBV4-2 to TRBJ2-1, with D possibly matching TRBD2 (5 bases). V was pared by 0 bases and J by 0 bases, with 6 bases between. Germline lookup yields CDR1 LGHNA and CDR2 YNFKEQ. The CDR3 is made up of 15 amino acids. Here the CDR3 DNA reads TGTGCCAGCAGCCAAGAAAGCGGCTCCTACAATGAGCAGTTCTTC. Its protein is CASSQESGSYNEQFF.

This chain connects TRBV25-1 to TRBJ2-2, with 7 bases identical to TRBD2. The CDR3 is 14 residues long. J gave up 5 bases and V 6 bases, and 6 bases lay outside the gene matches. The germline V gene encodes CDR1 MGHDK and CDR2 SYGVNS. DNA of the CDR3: TGTGCCAGCAGCCCCGGGGGGAGTACCGGGGAGCTGTTTTTT. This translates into CASSPGGSTGELFF.

CDR3 amino acids: CASSQFSDLKDGYTF. CDR3 sequence (DNA): TGTGCCAGCAGCCAATTCTCGGACCTTAAGGACGGCTACACCTTC. V is TRBV11-2 and J is TRBJ1-2; the D is unclear. The CDR3 has 15 residues. Germline CDR1 and CDR2: SGHAT and FQNNGV. Trimming stripped 5 bases from V and 8 bases from J, with 21 bases between.

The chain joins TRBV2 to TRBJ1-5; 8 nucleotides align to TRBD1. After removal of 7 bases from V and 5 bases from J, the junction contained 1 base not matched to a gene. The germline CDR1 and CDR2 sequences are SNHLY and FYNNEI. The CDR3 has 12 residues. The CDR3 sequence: CASTTGDQPQHF. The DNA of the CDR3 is TGTGCCAGCACGACAGGGGATCAGCCCCAGCATTTT.

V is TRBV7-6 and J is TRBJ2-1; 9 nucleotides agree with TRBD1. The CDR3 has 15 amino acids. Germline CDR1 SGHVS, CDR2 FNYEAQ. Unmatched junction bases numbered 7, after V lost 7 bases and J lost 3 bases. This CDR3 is CASTWGTGRYNEQFF. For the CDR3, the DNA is TGTGCCAGCACCTGGGGGACAGGGCGCTACAATGAGCAGTTCTTC.

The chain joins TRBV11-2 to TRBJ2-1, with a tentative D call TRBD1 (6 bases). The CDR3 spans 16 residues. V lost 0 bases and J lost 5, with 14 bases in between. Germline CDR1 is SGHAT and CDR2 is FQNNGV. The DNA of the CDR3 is TGTGCCAGCAGCTTAGATCGTAACAGGGCGCACAATGAGCAGTTCTTC. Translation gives CASSLDRNRAHNEQFF.

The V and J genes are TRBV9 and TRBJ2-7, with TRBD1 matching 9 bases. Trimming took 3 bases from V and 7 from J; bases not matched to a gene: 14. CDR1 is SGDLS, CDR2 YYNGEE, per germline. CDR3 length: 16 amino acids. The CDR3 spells CASSATLGQGSREQYF. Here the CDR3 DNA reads TGTGCCAGCAGCGCGACCCTCGGACAGGGGTCAAGAGAGCAGTACTTC.

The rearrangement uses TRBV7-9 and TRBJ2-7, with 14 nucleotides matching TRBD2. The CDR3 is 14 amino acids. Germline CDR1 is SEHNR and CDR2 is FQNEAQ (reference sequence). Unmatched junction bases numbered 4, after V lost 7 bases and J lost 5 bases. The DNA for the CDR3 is TGTGCCAGCATCACGGGACTAGCGGGAGACGAGCAGTACTTC. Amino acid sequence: CASITGLAGDEQYF.

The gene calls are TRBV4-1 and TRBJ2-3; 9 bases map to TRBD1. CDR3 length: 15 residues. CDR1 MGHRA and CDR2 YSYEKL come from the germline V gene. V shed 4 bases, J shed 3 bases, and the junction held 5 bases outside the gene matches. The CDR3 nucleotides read TGCGCCAGCAGCCGCACCGGGACAGGGACAGATACGCAGTATTTT. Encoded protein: CASSRTGTGTDTQYF.

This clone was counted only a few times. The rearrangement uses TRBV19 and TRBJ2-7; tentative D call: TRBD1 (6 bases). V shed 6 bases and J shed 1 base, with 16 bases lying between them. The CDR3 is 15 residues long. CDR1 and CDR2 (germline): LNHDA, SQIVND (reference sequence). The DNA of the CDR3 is TGTGCCAGTAGCAACACAGGGCAAGAGTCCTACGAGCAGTACTTC. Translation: CASSNTGQESYEQYF.

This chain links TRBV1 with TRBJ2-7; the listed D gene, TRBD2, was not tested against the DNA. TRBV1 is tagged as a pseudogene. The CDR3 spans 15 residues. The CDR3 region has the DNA TGCACCAGCAGCCCGGCGGGCCTTTCCTTTTACGAGCAGTACTTC. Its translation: CTSSPAGLSFYEQYF.

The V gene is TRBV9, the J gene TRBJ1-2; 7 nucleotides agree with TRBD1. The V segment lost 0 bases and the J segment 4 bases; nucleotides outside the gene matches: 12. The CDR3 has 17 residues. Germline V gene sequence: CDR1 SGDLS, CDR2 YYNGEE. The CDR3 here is CASSVGAGGDLGYGYTF. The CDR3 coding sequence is TGTGCCAGCAGCGTAGGGGCAGGGGGAGATCTGGGCTATGGCTACACCTTC.

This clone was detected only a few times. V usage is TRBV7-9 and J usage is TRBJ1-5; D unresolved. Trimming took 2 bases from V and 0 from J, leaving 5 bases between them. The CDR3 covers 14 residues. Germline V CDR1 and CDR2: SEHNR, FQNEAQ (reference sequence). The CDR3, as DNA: TGTGCCAGCAGCTTATTAGGTAGCAATCAGCCCCAGCATTTT. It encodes CASSLLGSNQPQHF.

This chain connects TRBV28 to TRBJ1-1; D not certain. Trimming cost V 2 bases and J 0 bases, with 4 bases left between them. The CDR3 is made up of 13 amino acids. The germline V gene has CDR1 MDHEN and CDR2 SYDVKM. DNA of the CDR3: TGTGCCAGCAGTTTACCGCTGAACACTGAAGCTTTCTTT. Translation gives CASSLPLNTEAFF. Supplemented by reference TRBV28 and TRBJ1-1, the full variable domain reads DVKVTQSSRYLVKRTGEKVFLECVQDMDHENMFWYRQDPGLGLRLIYFSYDVKMKEKGDIPEGYSVSREKKERFSLILESASTNQTSMYLCASSLPLNTEAFFGQGTRLTVV.

DNA of the CDR3: TGTGCCAGCAGTGAGACTAGCGGGAGCTCCTACGAGCAGTACTTC. It specifies CASSETSGSSYEQYF. The rearrangement joins TRBV6-4 to TRBJ2-7; 12 nucleotides line up with TRBD2. Germline V gives CDR1 MRHNA, CDR2 SNTAGT. The CDR3 runs 15 residues. The ends lost 3 bases at V and 0 bases at J; junction bases unmatched: 0.

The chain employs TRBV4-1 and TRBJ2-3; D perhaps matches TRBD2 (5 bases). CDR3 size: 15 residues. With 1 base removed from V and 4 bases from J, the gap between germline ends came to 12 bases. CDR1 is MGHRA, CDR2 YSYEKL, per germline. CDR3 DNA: TGCGCCAGCAGCCAAGTGGGAGTGGCCCCAGATACGCAGTATTTT. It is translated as CASSQVGVAPDTQYF.

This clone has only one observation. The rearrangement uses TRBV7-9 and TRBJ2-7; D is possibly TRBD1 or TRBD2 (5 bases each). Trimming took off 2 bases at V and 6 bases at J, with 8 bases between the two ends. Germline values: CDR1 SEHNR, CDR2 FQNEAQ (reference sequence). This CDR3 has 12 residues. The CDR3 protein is CASSLSGTEQYF. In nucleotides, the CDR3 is TGTGCCAGCAGCTTATCAGGGACCGAGCAGTACTTC.

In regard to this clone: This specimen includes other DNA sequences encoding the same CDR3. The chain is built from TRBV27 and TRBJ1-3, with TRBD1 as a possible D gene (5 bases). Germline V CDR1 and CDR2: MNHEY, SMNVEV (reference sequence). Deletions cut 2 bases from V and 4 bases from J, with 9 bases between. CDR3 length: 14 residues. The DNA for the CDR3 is TGTGCCAGCAGTTTAAGGGGATCCGGAAACACCATATATTTT. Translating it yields CASSLRGSGNTIYF.

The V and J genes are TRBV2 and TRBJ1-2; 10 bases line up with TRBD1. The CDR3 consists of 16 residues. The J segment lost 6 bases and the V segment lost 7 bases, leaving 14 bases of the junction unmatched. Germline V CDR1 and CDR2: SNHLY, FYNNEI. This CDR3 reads CASIQKRGQGYNGYTF. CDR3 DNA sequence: TGTGCCAGCATCCAAAAGAGGGGACAGGGGTATAATGGCTACACCTTC.

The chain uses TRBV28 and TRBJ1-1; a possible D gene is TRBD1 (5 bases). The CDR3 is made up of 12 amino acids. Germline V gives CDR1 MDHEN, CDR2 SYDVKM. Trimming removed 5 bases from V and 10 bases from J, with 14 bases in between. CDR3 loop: CASSPQGIVAFF. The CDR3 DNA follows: TGTGCCAGCAGTCCTCAGGGAATAGTAGCTTTCTTT.

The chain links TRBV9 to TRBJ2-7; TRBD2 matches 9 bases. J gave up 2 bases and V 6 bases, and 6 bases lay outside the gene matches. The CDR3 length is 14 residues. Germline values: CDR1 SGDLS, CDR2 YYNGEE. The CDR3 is CASTPGGGAYEQYF. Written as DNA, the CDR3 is TGTGCCAGCACCCCAGGCGGGGGGGCCTACGAGCAGTACTTC.

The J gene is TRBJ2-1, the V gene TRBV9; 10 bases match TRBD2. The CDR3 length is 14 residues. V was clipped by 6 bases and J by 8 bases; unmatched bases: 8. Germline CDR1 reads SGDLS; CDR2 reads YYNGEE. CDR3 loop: CASKKREGADEQFF. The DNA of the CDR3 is TGTGCCAGCAAAAAGCGGGAGGGCGCTGATGAGCAGTTCTTC.